The source of this TCR beta chain is a study of low-dose radiotherapy and immunotherapy resistance in tumors. At least ten counts were recorded for this clonotype. Regarding time point: before trial treatment. First-strand cDNA relied on TRAV- and TRBV-specific primers spanning alpha and beta chains. It was with a constant-region primer and a V-primer adapter that TCRs were amplified over about 19 PCR cycles. The mRNA which had been isolated was amplified by in vitro transcription. TCRdb reprocessed the reads with MiXCR, giving one entry per CDR3 protein. The table includes fewer than 90,000 distinct CDR3 sequences, about 19% detected once. This clonotype was obtained from a male donor with prostate cancer. Material: PBMCs, obtained before treatment.

CDR3 sequence: CASSPTSGGKETQYF. CDR3 bases: TGTGCCAGCAGTCCAACTAGCGGGGGAAAAGAGACCCAGTACTTC. The chain uses TRBV12-3 or TRBV12-4 and TRBJ2-5; 11 bases map to TRBD2. V trimming: 5 bases; J trimming: 3 bases; junction bases outside the gene matches: 5. The CDR3 runs to 15 residues.